This note documents a single TCR beta chain sequence. The antigen is not known. The CDR3 length is 16 residues. With 6 bases removed from V and 10 bases from J, the gap between germline ends came to 25 bases. CDR1 and CDR2 from the germline V gene are SGHTA and FQGNSA. Assay used: immunoSEQ multiplex PCR; TCRdb lists only in-frame clones, some missing. The data hold 84,000 or so clones, with roughly 77% observed a single time. The data were taken from a study of a mutant IDH1 vaccine in newly diagnosed glioma. Study-wide background: Vaccination was launched 4-6 weeks after radiotherapy alone, or with temozolomide cycles. Overall study findings and caveats: Among top peripheral T cell clonotypes, changes seemed unrelated to pseudoprogression.

Time point here: week 47, end of study. Alongside topical imiquimod, each dose of vaccine comprised 300 ug of mutant IDH1 20-mer peptide. Patients carried new grade 3 or 4 IDH1-mutant astrocytomas lacking nuclear ATRX. The receptor was derived from a man in his forties or fifties with glioma. The specimen comprised PBMCs, sampled from a glioma patient whose treatment included an IDH1 peptide vaccine. The chain carries TRBV7-2 and TRBJ2-1; tentatively, D is TRBD1 or TRBD2 (5 bases each). CDR3 DNA: TGTGCCAGCAGACGAGGAGGAAGGGTGGGGACGCAAGAGCAGTTCTTC. Residues: CASRRGGRVGTQEQFF.